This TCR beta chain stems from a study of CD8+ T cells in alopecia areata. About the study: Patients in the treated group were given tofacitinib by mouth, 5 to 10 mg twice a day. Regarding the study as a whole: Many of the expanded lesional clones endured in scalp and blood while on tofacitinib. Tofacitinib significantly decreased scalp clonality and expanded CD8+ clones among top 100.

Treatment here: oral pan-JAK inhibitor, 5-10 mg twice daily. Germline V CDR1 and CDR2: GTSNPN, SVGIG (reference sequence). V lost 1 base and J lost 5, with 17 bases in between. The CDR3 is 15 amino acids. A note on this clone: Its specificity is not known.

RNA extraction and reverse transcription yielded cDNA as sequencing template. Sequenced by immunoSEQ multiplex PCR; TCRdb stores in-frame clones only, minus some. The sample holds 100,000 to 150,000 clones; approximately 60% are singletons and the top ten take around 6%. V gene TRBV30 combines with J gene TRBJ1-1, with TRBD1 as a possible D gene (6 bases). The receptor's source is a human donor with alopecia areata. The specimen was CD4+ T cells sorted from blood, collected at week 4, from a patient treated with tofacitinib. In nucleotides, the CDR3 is TGTGCCTGGAGTGGAGGGGGGCGAGGGCGAACTGAAGCTTTCTTT. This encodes CAWSGGGRGRTEAFF.